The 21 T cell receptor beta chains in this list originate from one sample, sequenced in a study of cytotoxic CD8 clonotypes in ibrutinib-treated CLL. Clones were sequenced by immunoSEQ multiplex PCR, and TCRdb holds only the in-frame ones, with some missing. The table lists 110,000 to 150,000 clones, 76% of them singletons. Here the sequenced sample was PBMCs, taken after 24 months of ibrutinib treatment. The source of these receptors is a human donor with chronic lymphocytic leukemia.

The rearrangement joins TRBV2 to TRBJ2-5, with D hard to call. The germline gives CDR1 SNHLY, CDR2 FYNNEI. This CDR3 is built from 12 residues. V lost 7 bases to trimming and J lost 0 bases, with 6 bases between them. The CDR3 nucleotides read TGTGCCAGCAAGGCGAACCAAGAGACCCAGTACTTC. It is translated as CASKANQETQYF.

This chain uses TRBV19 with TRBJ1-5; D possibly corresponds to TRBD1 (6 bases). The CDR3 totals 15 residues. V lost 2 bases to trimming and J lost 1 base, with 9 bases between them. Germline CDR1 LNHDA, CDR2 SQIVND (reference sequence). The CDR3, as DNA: TGTGCCAGTAGTATATTAGGACAGAGCAATCAGCCCCAGCATTTT. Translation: CASSILGQSNQPQHF.

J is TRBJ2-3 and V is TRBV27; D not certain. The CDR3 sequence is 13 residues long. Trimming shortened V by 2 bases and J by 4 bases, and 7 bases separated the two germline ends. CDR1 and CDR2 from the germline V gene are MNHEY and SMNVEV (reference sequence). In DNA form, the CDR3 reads TGTGCCAGCAGTTTACCCCCCTCAGATACGCAGTATTTT. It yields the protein CASSLPPSDTQYF.

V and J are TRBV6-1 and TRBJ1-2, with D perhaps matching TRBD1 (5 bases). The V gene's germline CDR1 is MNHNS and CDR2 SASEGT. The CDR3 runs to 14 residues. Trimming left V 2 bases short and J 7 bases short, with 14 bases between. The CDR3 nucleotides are TGTGCCAGCAGTGAACCGGGACTAACGGGTGGCTACACCTTC. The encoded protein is CASSEPGLTGGYTF.

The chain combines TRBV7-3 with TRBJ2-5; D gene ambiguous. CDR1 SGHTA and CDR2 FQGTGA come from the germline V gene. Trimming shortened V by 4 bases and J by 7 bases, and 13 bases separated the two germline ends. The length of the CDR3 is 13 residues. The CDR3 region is CASSSRTSGTQYF. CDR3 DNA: TGTGCCAGCAGCTCCCGGACCTCGGGGACCCAGTACTTC.

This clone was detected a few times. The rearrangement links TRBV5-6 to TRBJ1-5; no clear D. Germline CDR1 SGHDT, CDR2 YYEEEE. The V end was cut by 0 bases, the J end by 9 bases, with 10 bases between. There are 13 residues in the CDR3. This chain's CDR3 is CASSLGRPGPQHF. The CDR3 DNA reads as TGTGCCAGCAGCTTGGGCAGGCCGGGGCCCCAGCATTTT.

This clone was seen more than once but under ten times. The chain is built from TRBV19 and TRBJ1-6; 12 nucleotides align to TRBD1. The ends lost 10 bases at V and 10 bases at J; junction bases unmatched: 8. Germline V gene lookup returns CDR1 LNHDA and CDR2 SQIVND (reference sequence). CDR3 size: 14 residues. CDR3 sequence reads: CATSGTGGGSPLHF. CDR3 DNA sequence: TGTGCCACCTCCGGGACAGGGGGCGGGTCACCCCTCCACTTT.

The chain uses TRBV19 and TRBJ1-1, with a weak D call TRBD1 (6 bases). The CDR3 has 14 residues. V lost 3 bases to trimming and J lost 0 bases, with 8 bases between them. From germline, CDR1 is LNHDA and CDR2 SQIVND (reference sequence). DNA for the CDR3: TGTGCCAGTAGTATGGACAGACTGAACACTGAAGCTTTCTTT. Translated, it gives CASSMDRLNTEAFF.

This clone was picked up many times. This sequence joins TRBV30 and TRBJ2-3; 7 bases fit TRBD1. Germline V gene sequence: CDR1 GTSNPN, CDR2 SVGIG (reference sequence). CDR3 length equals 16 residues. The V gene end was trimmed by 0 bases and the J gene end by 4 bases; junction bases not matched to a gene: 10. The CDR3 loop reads CAWSVPRTGAPDTQYF. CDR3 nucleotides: TGTGCCTGGAGTGTACCGCGAACAGGGGCTCCAGATACGCAGTATTTT.

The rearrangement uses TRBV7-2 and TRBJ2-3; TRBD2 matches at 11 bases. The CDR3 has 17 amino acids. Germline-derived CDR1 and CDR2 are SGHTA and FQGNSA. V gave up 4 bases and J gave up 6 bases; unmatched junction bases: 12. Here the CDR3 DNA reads TGTGCCAGCAGCTCCATCACCACTAGCGGGGGTGGGGATACGCAGTATTTT. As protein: CASSSITTSGGGDTQYF.

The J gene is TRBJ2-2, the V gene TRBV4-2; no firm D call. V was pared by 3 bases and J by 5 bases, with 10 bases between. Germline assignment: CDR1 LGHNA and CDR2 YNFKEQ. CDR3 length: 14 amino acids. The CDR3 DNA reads TGTGCCAGCAGCCAGCCCGACGAAACCGGGGAGCTGTTTTTT. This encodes CASSQPDETGELFF.

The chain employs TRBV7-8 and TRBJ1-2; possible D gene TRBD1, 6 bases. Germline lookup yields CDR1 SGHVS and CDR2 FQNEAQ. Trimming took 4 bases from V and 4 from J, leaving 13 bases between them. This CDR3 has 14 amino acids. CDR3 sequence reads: CASSSYGQIYGYTF. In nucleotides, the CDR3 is TGTGCCAGCAGCTCCTATGGACAGATCTATGGCTACACCTTC.

The CDR3, as DNA: TGTGCCAGCAGTTACTCGTGGGACAGTACCTACGAGCAGTACTTC. Protein sequence: CASSYSWDSTYEQYF. The gene calls are TRBV6-5 and TRBJ2-7; 7 bases align to TRBD1. J gave up 2 bases and V 0 bases, and 4 bases lay outside the gene matches. Germline V CDR1 and CDR2: MNHEY, SVGAGI. This CDR3 is built from 15 residues.

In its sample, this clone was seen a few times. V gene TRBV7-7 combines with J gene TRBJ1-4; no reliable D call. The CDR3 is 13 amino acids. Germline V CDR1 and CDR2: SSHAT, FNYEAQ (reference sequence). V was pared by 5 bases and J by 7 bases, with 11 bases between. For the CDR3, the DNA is TGTGCCAGCAGCGTGAACGCTGGTGAAAAACTGTTTTTT. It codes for CASSVNAGEKLFF.

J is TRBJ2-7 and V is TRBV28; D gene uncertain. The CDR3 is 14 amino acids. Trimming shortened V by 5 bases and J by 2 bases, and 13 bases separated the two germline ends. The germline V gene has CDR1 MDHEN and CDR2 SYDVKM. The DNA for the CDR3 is TGTGCCAGCAGTAATCCGACGCAACCCTACGAGCAGTACTTC. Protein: CASSNPTQPYEQYF.

DNA for the CDR3: TGTGCCAGCACCCGAGGAGGGACTAGCACAGATACGCAGTATTTT. Protein sequence: CASTRGGTSTDTQYF. J is TRBJ2-3 and V is TRBV7-2, with a tentative D call TRBD2 (6 bases). There are 15 residues in the CDR3. V was cut by 7 bases and J by 0 bases, with 14 bases left in between. The germline CDR1 and CDR2 sequences are SGHTA and FQGNSA.

CDR3 in amino acids: CASSQEGSREDTQYF. Here the CDR3 DNA reads TGTGCCAGCAGCCAAGAGGGCTCCAGAGAAGATACGCAGTATTTT. The rearrangement links TRBV4-2 to TRBJ2-3; D uncertain. The CDR3 length is 15 residues. V was trimmed by 0 bases and J by 5 bases, leaving 12 bases between them. Germline V lookup: CDR1 LGHNA, CDR2 YNFKEQ.

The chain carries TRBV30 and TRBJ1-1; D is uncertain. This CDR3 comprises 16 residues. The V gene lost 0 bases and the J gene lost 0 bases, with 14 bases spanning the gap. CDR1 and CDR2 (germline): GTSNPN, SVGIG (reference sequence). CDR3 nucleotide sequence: TGTGCCTGGAGTGTTCGGGCAGGCTACATGAACACTGAAGCTTTCTTT. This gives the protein CAWSVRAGYMNTEAFF. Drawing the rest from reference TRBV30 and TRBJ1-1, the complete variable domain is SQTIHQWPATLVQPVGSPLSLECTVEGTSNPNLYWYRQAAGRGLQLLFYSVGIGQISSEVPQNLSASRPQDRQFILSSKKLLLSDSGFYLCAWSVRAGYMNTEAFFGQGTRLTVV.

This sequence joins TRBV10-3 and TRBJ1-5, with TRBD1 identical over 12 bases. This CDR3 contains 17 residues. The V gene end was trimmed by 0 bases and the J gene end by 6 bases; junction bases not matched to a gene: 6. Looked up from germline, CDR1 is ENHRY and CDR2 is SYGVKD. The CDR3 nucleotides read TGTGCCATCAGTGAGTCCTGGGGGACAGGGGGCCTTCAGCCCCAGCATTTT. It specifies CAISESWGTGGLQPQHF.

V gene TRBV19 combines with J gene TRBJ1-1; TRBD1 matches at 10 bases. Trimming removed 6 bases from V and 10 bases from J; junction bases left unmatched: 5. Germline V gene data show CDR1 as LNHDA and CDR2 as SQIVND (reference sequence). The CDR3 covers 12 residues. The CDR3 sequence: CASRRDRGGAFF. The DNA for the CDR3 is TGTGCCAGTAGACGGGACAGGGGAGGAGCTTTCTTT.

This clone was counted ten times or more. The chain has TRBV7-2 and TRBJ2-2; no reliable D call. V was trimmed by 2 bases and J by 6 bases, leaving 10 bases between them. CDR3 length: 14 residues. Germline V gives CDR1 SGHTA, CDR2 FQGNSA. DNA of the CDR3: TGTGCCAGCAGCTTATTTAGTTCGGCCGGGGAGCTGTTTTTT. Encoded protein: CASSLFSSAGELFF.